This TCR beta chain appears in the sequencing data of a study of PD-L1 blockade in urothelial cancer. At the level of the study: Male sex and bladder-origin urothelial cancer were recorded for about 90% of the roughly 30 patients. Prior chemotherapy regimens per patient numbered 0 to 3. T cell content in blood samples showed a median of about 140,000.

TCRdb keeps only in-frame clones here, not all; method: immunoSEQ multiplex PCR. The profile shows about 45,000 clones, 88% of them singletons. With respect to this clone: The antigen is undetermined.

Study results and limitations: Tumor-associated clones in blood expanded more at 3 weeks in durable-benefit patients.

As for time point: pretreatment peripheral blood. Sequenced material: PBMCs, taken around atezolizumab (anti-PD-L1) treatment. The source of this sequence is a donor aged 40 or over with urothelial cancer.

CDR3 loop: CASSHGRVAGELFF. The CDR3 bases are TGCGCCAGCAGCCACGGTCGTGTGGCCGGGGAGCTGTTTTTT. This rearrangement joins TRBV4-1 to TRBJ2-2; D unresolved. CDR1 and CDR2 from the germline V gene are MGHRA and YSYEKL. The CDR3 is made up of 14 amino acids. Trimming shortened V by 3 bases and J by 6 bases, and 11 bases separated the two germline ends.